This T cell receptor beta chain was sequenced in a study of cytomegalovirus exposure and HLA in healthy donors. The PCR had 60 Vbeta and 13 Jbeta primers. Clones were sequenced by immunoSEQ multiplex PCR, and TCRdb holds only the in-frame ones, with some missing. The sample holds 90,000 to 150,000 clones; nearly 65% are singletons and the top ten take approximately 11%. Comments on this clone: Its specificity is unknown.

The junction had 4 bases not matched to a gene; V was cut back by 5 bases and J by 0 bases. The CDR3 contains 14 residues. CDR1 is SGHTA, CDR2 FQGTGA, per germline. Study-wide results and caveats: It was fewer than 200 TCR beta chains that were listed as cytomegalovirus-associated.

Sequencing input: PBMCs. This sequence joins TRBV7-3 and TRBJ2-7; the match to TRBD1 covers 7 bases. The source of this sequence is a man aged 35 to 55 in good health and CMV-seropositive. The CDR3 sequence: CASSPTGVSYEQYF. The DNA of the CDR3 is TGTGCCAGCAGCCCAACAGGGGTCTCCTACGAGCAGTACTTC.